A single sample is the source of the 21 T cell receptor beta chains below, sequenced in a study of identical twins. TCRdb fed the 5' RACE reads into MiXCR, producing one record per CDR3 protein. The sample lists 1,800,000 or so distinct CDR3 sequences, 25% to 35% seen once, with over 0.25% in the top ten. The sequenced sample was cord blood. These receptor sequences come from a newborn girl in good health.

The rearrangement links TRBV5-1 to TRBJ2-3; 10 bases map to TRBD2. Per the germline V gene, CDR1 is SGHRS and CDR2 is YFSETQ. Unmatched junction bases numbered 6, after V lost 1 base and J lost 4 bases. The CDR3 totals 16 residues. As DNA, the CDR3 is TGCGCCAGCAGCTTGCCGACCGGGACTAGCGCAGATACGCAGTATTTT. Its translation: CASSLPTGTSADTQYF.

CDR3 in DNA: TGTGCCAGCAGTCTCACTAGCGGGGGGGCACGAGAGCAGTACTTC. This codes for CASSLTSGGAREQYF. The chain carries TRBV3-1 and TRBJ2-7, with 13 bases matching TRBD2. Germline V lookup: CDR1 LGHDT, CDR2 YNNKEL (reference sequence). Losses at the gene ends were 6 bases for V and 7 bases for J; bases not matched to a gene: 9. There are 15 residues in the CDR3.

The gene calls are TRBV28 and TRBJ2-7; D possibly corresponds to TRBD1 (6 bases). The CDR3 totals 15 residues. V shed 4 bases and J shed 4 bases, with 17 bases lying between them. Germline-derived CDR1 and CDR2 are MDHEN and SYDVKM. CDR3 region: CASSSHRDNRYEQYF. As DNA, the CDR3 is TGTGCCAGCAGTTCCCACCGGGACAACCGGTACGAGCAGTACTTC.

This clonotype has ten or more counts. The gene calls are TRBV28 and TRBJ1-5; D might be TRBD1 (5 bases). Trimming left V 4 bases short and J 0 bases short, with 10 bases between. The CDR3 sequence is 15 residues long. Germline V gives CDR1 MDHEN, CDR2 SYDVKM. The CDR3 DNA follows: TGTGCCAGCAGTTCCGACAGTTATAGCAATCAGCCCCAGCATTTT. This encodes CASSSDSYSNQPQHF.

The genes are TRBV25-1 and TRBJ2-1, with 7 bases aligning to TRBD1. V shed 1 base, J shed 9 bases, and the junction held 6 bases outside the gene matches. The CDR3 loop spans 14 amino acids. Germline CDR1 is MGHDK and CDR2 is SYGVNS. CDR3 loop: CASSEFGQAFEQFF. The CDR3 DNA sequence: TGTGCCAGCAGTGAATTTGGACAGGCGTTTGAGCAGTTCTTC.

This clonotype has ten or more counts. This chain joins TRBV28 and TRBJ2-5; 12 positions match TRBD2. The germline V gene has CDR1 MDHEN and CDR2 SYDVKM. J lost 4 bases, V lost 5 bases, and 5 bases had no gene match. The CDR3 totals 15 residues. The CDR3 is CASSTLAGGPETQYF. The CDR3 DNA is TGTGCCAGCAGTACCCTAGCGGGAGGGCCAGAGACCCAGTACTTC. Full variable domain (rest looked up from reference TRBV28 and TRBJ2-5): DVKVTQSSRYLVKRTGEKVFLECVQDMDHENMFWYRQDPGLGLRLIYFSYDVKMKEKGDIPEGYSVSREKKERFSLILESASTNQTSMYLCASSTLAGGPETQYFGPGTRLLVL.

In this sample, this clonotype turned up a few times. The V call is TRBV4-2, the J call TRBJ2-1; D is unresolved. The ends were cut back, 2 bases at V and 3 bases at J, with 8 bases in the middle. Germline-derived CDR1 and CDR2 are LGHNA and YNFKEQ. The CDR3 sequence is 14 residues long. The CDR3 nucleotides read TGTGCCAGCAGCCAAATTACCTACTACAATGAGCAGTTCTTC. Amino acids: CASSQITYYNEQFF.

The genes are TRBV20-1 and TRBJ2-5; no definite D call. Germline CDR1 reads DFQATT; CDR2 reads SNEGSKA (reference sequence). Trimming took off 4 bases at V and 11 bases at J, with 11 bases between the two ends. The CDR3 totals 10 residues. Here the CDR3 reads CSATANEQYF. CDR3 sequence (DNA): TGCAGTGCTACGGCCAATGAGCAGTACTTC.

This clonotype was seen more than once but under ten times. The CDR3 DNA sequence: TGTGCCAGCAGCCAAGGAGCCGTAAATTCACCCCTCCACTTT. Its translation: CASSQGAVNSPLHF. The chain links TRBV3-1 to TRBJ1-6; no firm D call. Trimming pared 1 base from V and 7 bases from J, leaving 8 bases between. In germline, CDR1 is LGHDT, CDR2 YNNKEL (reference sequence). The CDR3 totals 14 residues.

Note on this clonotype: The junction and the germline gene differ at one end; a read error may be behind it. This sequence joins TRBV27 and TRBJ1-6, with TRBD1 matching 8 bases. Germline CDR1 is MNHEY and CDR2 is SMNVEV (reference sequence). The CDR3 is 18 residues long. The DNA of the CDR3 is TGTGCCAGCAGCCCTGTATCCGGCAGGGGGCTATATAATTCACCCCCCCACTTT. It specifies CASSPVSGRGLYNSPPHF.

This sequence joins TRBV9 and TRBJ2-2, with 12 bases that match TRBD2. Germline V gene data show CDR1 as SGDLS and CDR2 as YYNGEE. V gave up 1 base and J gave up 4 bases; unmatched junction bases: 5. This CDR3 is 17 amino acids long. The CDR3 DNA reads TGTGCCAGCAGCGTAACTAGCGGGGGGCCGGGCACCGGGGAGCTGTTTTTT. Its protein product is CASSVTSGGPGTGELFF.

V usage is TRBV13 and J usage is TRBJ2-1; 12 bases are a match to TRBD2. V lost 5 bases and J lost 13; bases outside the gene matches: 12. Per the germline V gene, CDR1 is PRHDT and CDR2 is FYEKMQ (reference sequence). This CDR3 has 15 residues. The DNA of the CDR3 is TGTGCCAGCAGCACCGGACTAGCGGGATATGAGACCCAGTTCTTC. This encodes CASSTGLAGYETQFF.

This sequence joins TRBV28 and TRBJ2-3, with 7 positions matching TRBD1. Germline V gives CDR1 MDHEN, CDR2 SYDVKM. The length of the CDR3 is 13 residues. J was trimmed by 8 bases and V by 2 bases; bases with no gene match: 4. The CDR3 spells CASSLGQAGTQYF. The CDR3 DNA reads as TGTGCCAGCAGTTTAGGACAGGCAGGTACGCAGTATTTT.

The rearrangement uses TRBV20-1 and TRBJ1-5; 8 nucleotides line up with TRBD1. The CDR3 length is 14 residues. Germline trimming cut 2 bases from V and 5 bases from J; bases unmatched to any gene: 5. Germline CDR1 reads DFQATT; CDR2 reads SNEGSKA (reference sequence). The CDR3 loop is CSARTDRDYQPQHF. The CDR3 DNA follows: TGCAGTGCTAGAACGGACAGGGACTATCAGCCCCAGCATTTT.

The rearrangement links TRBV15 to TRBJ1-1; D ambiguous. The CDR3 is made up of 13 amino acids. Germline V gives CDR1 LNHNV, CDR2 YYDKDF (reference sequence). Trimming shortened V by 1 base and J by 8 bases, and 11 bases separated the two germline ends. CDR3 DNA sequence: TGTGCCACCAGCAGAGCGGAGGGCTACGAAGCTTTCTTT. This codes for CATSRAEGYEAFF.

This chain joins TRBV7-8 and TRBJ2-2; TRBD2 aligns across 7 bases. This CDR3 is 16 amino acids long. The V gene end was trimmed by 4 bases and the J gene end by 2 bases; junction bases not matched to a gene: 7. CDR1 is SGHVS and CDR2 is FQNEAQ in the germline V gene. The CDR3 sequence: CASSSPSGDNTGELFF. DNA for the CDR3: TGTGCCAGCAGCTCTCCTAGCGGAGATAACACCGGGGAGCTGTTTTTT.

The chain couples TRBV9 to TRBJ2-7; D possibly uses TRBD1 or TRBD2 (5 bases each). CDR3 length: 15 residues. Trimming shortened V by 3 bases and J by 0 bases, and 13 bases separated the two germline ends. Per the germline V gene, CDR1 is SGDLS and CDR2 is YYNGEE. The CDR3 DNA reads as TGTGCCAGCAGCGACCGGGACGGATTCTCCTACGAGCAGTACTTC. It translates to CASSDRDGFSYEQYF.

V gene TRBV7-9 combines with J gene TRBJ2-7; D may be TRBD2 (5 bases). Trimming left V 5 bases short and J 0 bases short, with 20 bases between. This CDR3 has 17 amino acids. Per germline, CDR1 SEHNR and CDR2 FQNEAQ (reference sequence). The CDR3 loop reads CASSPTSLATSSYEQYF. CDR3 nucleotide sequence: TGTGCCAGCAGCCCCACATCTCTAGCCACCTCCTCCTACGAGCAGTACTTC.

This clonotype was seen repeatedly, ten times or more. The CDR3 protein is CASSQTFGEQYF. CDR3 bases: TGTGCCAGCAGTCAGACCTTTGGTGAGCAGTACTTC. The V call is TRBV2, the J call TRBJ2-7; D is uncertain. This CDR3 has 12 amino acids. From germline, CDR1 is SNHLY and CDR2 FYNNEI. V lost 5 bases, J lost 7 bases, and 12 bases lay in between.

This clonotype appeared once. This chain connects TRBV19 to TRBJ1-2, with 9 bases matching TRBD1. Germline V gene lookup returns CDR1 LNHDA and CDR2 SQIVND (reference sequence). CDR3 length: 15 amino acids. V lost 7 bases to trimming and J lost 1 base; unmatched junction nucleotides: 7. The CDR3 bases are TGTGCCAGTAAAGAAGCGACAGGGGGTAACTATGGCTACACCTTC. Protein: CASKEATGGNYGYTF.

The chain couples TRBV20-1 to TRBJ2-1; TRBD1 is a possible D gene (6 bases). V shed 3 bases and J shed 4 bases, with 19 bases lying between them. The CDR3 sequence is 16 residues long. Germline lookup yields CDR1 DFQATT and CDR2 SNEGSKA (reference sequence). The CDR3 spells CSASSWGHWNYNEQFF. The CDR3 coding sequence is TGCAGTGCTAGTTCCTGGGGACATTGGAATTACAATGAGCAGTTCTTC.